This TCR beta chain derives from a study of blood T cell repertoires in COVID-19. The table came from immunoSEQ multiplex PCR; TCRdb's copy has only in-frame clones and leaves some out. The table shows about 310,000 clones, with approximately 89% occurring only once. CDR1 is GTSNPN and CDR2 is SVGIG in the germline V gene (reference sequence). This CDR3 contains 15 residues. Trimming cost V 3 bases and J 0 bases; bases outside gene matches: 3. This receptor was obtained from a woman in her forties who had recovered from COVID-19. This sequence joins TRBV30 and TRBJ2-2; the match to TRBD1 covers 8 bases. Sequencing was performed on PBMCs or T cells enriched from blood (not recorded which). The CDR3 protein is CAWSSGGSNTGELFF. In DNA, the CDR3 is TGTGCCTGGAGCTCAGGGGGCTCGAACACCGGGGAGCTGTTTTTT.